This record covers a single T cell receptor beta chain. This sample is drawn from a study of technical replicates of blood from several donors. Some clones are missing from TCRdb's copy, which holds only in-frame ones; the method was immunoSEQ multiplex PCR. The sample lists under 100,000 clones, about 96% occurring once. Germline assignment: CDR1 SGHVS and CDR2 FQNEAQ. V shed 6 bases and J 5 bases; nucleotides not matched to a gene: 8. CDR3 size: 15 residues. This clonotype was obtained from a human donor in good health. The sequenced sample consisted of T cells isolated from PBMCs. This chain connects TRBV7-8 to TRBJ2-7; 12 nucleotides agree with TRBD2. The CDR3 loop reads CASSTTSGRWNEQYF. The CDR3, as DNA: TGTGCCAGCAGTACCACTAGCGGGAGGTGGAACGAGCAGTACTTC.